This TCR beta chain was retrieved from a study of blood T cell repertoires in COVID-19. On the study more broadly: Spain, Italy and the United States supplied samples that represented acute and convalescent COVID-19. Sources were T cells, B-cell-depleted T cells, or PBMCs; the material itself was cDNA or gDNA.

V trimming: 3 bases; J trimming: 4 bases; junction bases outside the gene matches: 8. CDR1 and CDR2 (germline): MDHEN, SYDVKM. The CDR3 contains 15 residues. In the source study's methods: Researchers report that nucleated cell counts were estimated from reference gene primer amplification. Profiling relied on immunoSEQ multiplex PCR, and the TCRdb table lists in-frame clones only, not all of them. V and J calls and clone size are those listed in that table; D and trimming were worked out from the DNA. The sample shows about 110,000 clones, over 65% of them seen only once. Sequencing was carried out using peripheral blood. The receptor was isolated from a woman aged 55 to 70 with acute or convalescent COVID-19. The V gene is TRBV28, the J gene TRBJ1-2; TRBD1 aligns across 7 bases. CDR3 sequence (DNA): TGTGCCAGCAGTTTTCCGACAGGGCTAGGCTATGGCTACACCTTC. It translates to CASSFPTGLGYGYTF.